These 16 T cell receptor beta chains originate from one sample sequenced in a study of T cells in Graves' hyperthyroidism and ophthalmopathy. TCR beta CDR3 regions were amplified from RNA. When the TCR CDR3 underwent first-round RT-PCR, the HTBI primer set was used. TCRdb ran MiXCR on the multiplex PCR reads and lists one entry per CDR3 protein. The repertoire has some 500,000 distinct CDR3 sequences, about 24% of them found once; the top ten carry approximately 11%. Source material: blood. The receptors come from a woman between 25 and 40 years old with Graves' ophthalmopathy.

This clonotype was counted only a few times. The V gene is TRBV12-3 or TRBV12-4, the J gene TRBJ1-2, with 7 positions matching TRBD1. J gave up 0 bases and V 2 bases, and 6 bases lay outside the gene matches. CDR3 length: 16 amino acids. The CDR3 loop is CASSLSGTEANYGYTF. The CDR3 DNA sequence: TGTGCCAGCAGTTTATCTGGGACAGAAGCTAACTATGGCTACACCTTC.

This clonotype occurred many times. The chain links TRBV9 to TRBJ2-5, with D perhaps TRBD1 (5 bases). Trimming shortened V by 4 bases and J by 5 bases, and 15 bases separated the two germline ends. Germline lookup yields CDR1 SGDLS and CDR2 YYNGEE. CDR3 length: 14 residues. The CDR3 loop reads CASSPIREEETQYF. CDR3 in DNA: TGTGCCAGCAGCCCAATCAGGGAAGAGGAGACCCAGTACTTC.

This clonotype occurred many times. The chain couples TRBV27 to TRBJ2-5, with D possibly being TRBD1 (6 bases). Germline values: CDR1 MNHEY, CDR2 SMNVEV (reference sequence). The germline V and J ends were trimmed by 5 bases and 2 bases, with 12 bases remaining between them. CDR3 length equals 14 residues. The CDR3 is CASSRVDRQETQYF. The CDR3 DNA follows: TGTGCCAGCAGTCGAGTGGACAGACAAGAGACCCAGTACTTC.

This chain uses TRBV15 with TRBJ2-5; 8 bases align to TRBD1. This CDR3 is built from 15 residues. With V trimmed by 2 bases and J by 4 bases, 6 bases remained unmatched. Germline V gene sequence: CDR1 LNHNV, CDR2 YYDKDF (reference sequence). The CDR3 DNA reads as TGTGCCACCAGCAGACAGGGGGCCTTGGGAGAGACCCAGTACTTC. Protein sequence: CATSRQGALGETQYF.

At least ten counts were recorded for this clonotype. The rearrangement links TRBV19 to TRBJ1-2; tentative D call: TRBD1 (5 bases). In germline, CDR1 is LNHDA, CDR2 SQIVND (reference sequence). CDR3 length equals 13 residues. V gave up 4 bases and J gave up 4 bases, with 10 bases separating them. The CDR3 protein is CASSTGRAYGYTF. The CDR3 DNA reads as TGTGCCAGTAGTACCGGCAGGGCCTATGGCTACACCTTC.

The chain is built from TRBV12-3 or TRBV12-4 and TRBJ1-2; no definite D call. The CDR3 spans 14 residues. Trimming took 6 bases from V and 2 from J, leaving 13 bases between them. The DNA for the CDR3 is TGTGCCAGCAGCCAGCAGGTGCCGAACTATGGCTACACCTTC. It yields the protein CASSQQVPNYGYTF.

V is TRBV27 and J is TRBJ1-1, with D possibly matching TRBD1 (6 bases). The CDR3 has 15 amino acids. Trimming pared 6 bases from V and 4 bases from J, leaving 18 bases between. Germline V gene data show CDR1 as MNHEY and CDR2 as SMNVEV (reference sequence). The DNA for the CDR3 is TGTGCCAGCAGCCCGAGGGGGAGGGTTTCCACTGAAGCTTTCTTT. It codes for CASSPRGRVSTEAFF.

The chain uses TRBV24-1 and TRBJ2-7, with D possibly matching TRBD2 (5 bases). Germline loops: CDR1 KGHDR, CDR2 SFDVKD. Deletions cut 7 bases from V and 2 bases from J, with 14 bases between. The CDR3 is 14 residues long. The chain's CDR3 is CATRASPGTYEQYF. CDR3 nucleotides: TGTGCCACCAGGGCCAGCCCGGGGACCTACGAGCAGTACTTC.

The gene calls are TRBV15 and TRBJ2-5; TRBD2 is a possible D gene (5 bases). The CDR3 loop spans 14 amino acids. V lost 1 base to trimming and J lost 7 bases, with 13 bases between them. CDR1 and CDR2 (germline): LNHNV, YYDKDF (reference sequence). CDR3 DNA sequence: TGTGCCACCAGCAGAGCCGGACCTGGGAGGACCCAGTACTTC. Translated: CATSRAGPGRTQYF.

The chain couples TRBV28 to TRBJ1-5, with D hard to call. Germline loops: CDR1 MDHEN, CDR2 SYDVKM. The V gene lost 6 bases and the J gene lost 6 bases, with 15 bases spanning the gap. The CDR3 runs 14 residues. CDR3 DNA: TGTGCCAGCAGCCGCGCTACTGGGTCTCAGCCCCAGCATTTT. Residues: CASSRATGSQPQHF. The variable domain in full, completed from reference TRBV28 and TRBJ1-5, reads DVKVTQSSRYLVKRTGEKVFLECVQDMDHENMFWYRQDPGLGLRLIYFSYDVKMKEKGDIPEGYSVSREKKERFSLILESASTNQTSMYLCASSRATGSQPQHFGDGTRLSIL.

This clonotype was seen at least ten times. CDR3 protein: CASSPQGAWGYTF. The CDR3 DNA follows: TGTGCCAGCAGCCCACAGGGGGCATGGGGCTACACCTTC. This chain uses TRBV12-3 or TRBV12-4 with TRBJ1-2; 9 nucleotides line up with TRBD1. The CDR3 totals 13 residues. J lost 8 bases, V lost 6 bases, and 7 bases had no gene match.

Many counts were recorded for this clonotype. The rearrangement uses TRBV6-2 or TRBV6-3 and TRBJ1-5; D uncertain. Germline lookup yields CDR1 MNHEY and CDR2 SVGEGT. V shed 6 bases and J shed 11 bases, with 11 bases lying between them. The CDR3 has 11 amino acids. The CDR3 DNA sequence: TGTGCCAGCAGGGCCGTTGGGGCCCAGCATTTT. Its translation: CASRAVGAQHF.

This clonotype occurred many times. The chain employs TRBV2 and TRBJ2-5; D ambiguous. The V end was cut by 7 bases, the J end by 1 base, with 7 bases between. The CDR3 consists of 12 residues. Per the germline V gene, CDR1 is SNHLY and CDR2 is FYNNEI. CDR3 sequence reads: CASNQVQETQYF. The CDR3 DNA is TGTGCCAGCAACCAAGTCCAAGAGACCCAGTACTTC.

This clonotype was seen only a few times. V and J are TRBV11-1 and TRBJ1-1, with D possibly being TRBD1 (6 bases). Germline V gene lookup returns CDR1 SGHAT and CDR2 FQDESV (reference sequence). This CDR3 region has 15 residues. This CDR3 is CASIPGQGHSTEAFF. CDR3 sequence (DNA): TGTGCTTCCATACCCGGGCAGGGGCATTCCACTGAAGCTTTCTTT.

Notes on this clonotype: The CDR3 carries no conserved terminal phenylalanine or tryptophan, so it likely arises from a read error. CDR3 sequence: CATSVTEAEAFY. Written as DNA, the CDR3 is TGTGCCACCAGTGTTACAGAGGCTGAAGCTTTCTAT. The chain employs TRBV24-1 and TRBJ1-1; D is ambiguous. V dropped 5 bases and J dropped 6 bases, with 9 bases sitting between them. The CDR3 is 12 amino acids. Germline CDR1 reads KGHDR; CDR2 reads SFDVKD.

This clonotype appeared a few times. The chain recombines TRBV12-3 or TRBV12-4 with TRBJ1-2, with 7 bases lining up with TRBD1. CDR3 length: 15 amino acids. V shed 8 bases, J shed 1 base, and the junction held 10 bases outside the gene matches. CDR3 loop: CASSPRGQDNYGYTF. The CDR3, as DNA: TGTGCCAGCTCACCACGTGGACAGGATAACTATGGCTACACCTTC.